A selection of T cell receptor beta chains follows, all from one sample in a study of Graves' ophthalmopathy and Graves' hyperthyroidism. Each CDR3 protein is one row after TCRdb ran MiXCR on the multiplex PCR reads. The repertoire holds over a million distinct CDR3 sequences, about 36% seen once, with around 10% in the top ten. Sequencing used peripheral blood or thyroid tissue (not recorded which). Every receptor here comes from an adult man with Graves' hyperthyroidism. CDR3s include the opening cysteine and the closing phenylalanine or tryptophan. The order of the fields is J gene, clone size, D gene, V gene, CDR3 DNA, CDR3 protein. A D gene is named only where the DNA matches it firmly. Where a row states a size, it is once, few, many or the class of an expanded clone; other rows omit it.

TRBJ1-1,many,NA,TRBV20-1,TGCAGTGCTGCCGACCGGGAAGCTTTCTTT,CSAADREAFF
TRBJ1-1,few,NA,TRBV2,TGTGCCAGCAGTGAGGTGGGGCGGAACACTGAAGCTTTCTTT,CASSEVGRNTEAFF
TRBJ2-2,NA,NA,TRBV5-1,TGCGCCAGCAGCTTGGCACTGTTAAACACCGGGGAGCTGTTTTTT,CASSLALLNTGELFF
TRBJ2-2,NA,NA,TRBV20-1,TGCAGTGCAAGTAGGGGGGTCGACACCGGGGAGCTGTTTTTT,CSASRGVDTGELFF
TRBJ2-2,NA,NA,TRBV10-3,TGTGCCATCAGAGGAGGGGGAACCGGGGAGCTGTTTTTT,CAIRGGGTGELFF
TRBJ2-2,NA,NA,TRBV12-3/TRBV12-4,TGTGCCAGTAGGGACTTTTTGAACACCGGGGAGCTGTTTTTT,CASRDFLNTGELFF
TRBJ2-2,many,NA,TRBV12-3/TRBV12-4,TGTGCCAGCACCCACTCGACCGTCACCGGGGAGCTGTTTTTT,CASTHSTVTGELFF
TRBJ2-5,NA,NA,TRBV20-1,TGCAGTGCCACGGGACACCAAGAGACCCAGTACTTC,CSATGHQETQYF
TRBJ1-5,many,NA,TRBV2,TGTGCCAGCAGTTGGGGAGGGGTTGGCAATCAGCCCCAGCATTTT,CASSWGGVGNQPQHF
TRBJ2-7,many,TRBD1,TRBV6-5,TGTGCCAGCAGTTACAGACAGGACAGGACCTACGAGCAGTACTTC,CASSYRQDRTYEQYF
TRBJ1-4,NA,TRBD1,TRBV6-5,TGTGCCAGCAGTTACGGGACAGGGAGGAATGAAAAACTGTTTTTT,CASSYGTGRNEKLFF
TRBJ2-5,few,NA,TRBV19,TGTGCCACTAAAGGGACGGCTCGGGAGACCCAGTACTTC,CATKGTARETQYF
TRBJ1-6,many,NA,TRBV6-5,TGTGCCAGCAGCTCGTCCATCCTCAGCCGGGGAAATTCACCCCTCCACTTT,CASSSSILSRGNSPLHF
TRBJ2-7,few,TRBD1,TRBV6-5,TGTGCCAGCAGTTACTCGAGTGTGACAGGGAAAGGCTACGAGCAGTACTTC,CASSYSSVTGKGYEQYF
TRBJ1-1,NA,NA,TRBV30,TGTGCCTGGACCATATCGTCCGTGAACACTGAAGCTTTCTTT,CAWTISSVNTEAFF
TRBJ2-5,many,TRBD1,TRBV12-3/TRBV12-4,TGTGCCAGCAGTGCAAATCCGGGACAGGGGGGAGAGACCCAGTACTTC,CASSANPGQGGETQYF
TRBJ1-1,NA,NA,TRBV11-3,TGTGCCTGCAGCTGGTCCGTGGCAGGGTGGACTGAAGCTTTCTTT,CACSWSVAGWTEAFF
TRBJ1-5,many,TRBD1,TRBV24-1,TGTGCCACCAGTGCAGGGGGTAATCAGCCCCAGCATTTT,CATSAGGNQPQHF
TRBJ2-5,many,NA,TRBV7-2,TGTGCCAGCAGCTCAACCCTAGGGTTAGGCCAAGAGACCCAGTACTTC,CASSSTLGLGQETQYF
TRBJ2-7,few,TRBD2,TRBV9,TGTGCCAGCAGCACCGGGACTAGCTTTTCCGAGCAGTACTTC,CASSTGTSFSEQYF
TRBJ1-6,NA,NA,TRBV25-1,TGTGCCAGCAGGGAACAGGAGTCAAATTCACCCCTCCACTTT,CASREQESNSPLHF
TRBJ2-2,NA,TRBD1,TRBV27,TGTGCCAGCTTACACCGGGACAGGCAATCGGACACCGGGGAGCTGTTTTTT,CASLHRDRQSDTGELFF
TRBJ2-7,NA,TRBD2,TRBV20-1,TGCAGTGCTAGTGTAGCGGGAGAGTCCTACGAGCAGTACTTC,CSASVAGESYEQYF
TRBJ2-7,NA,NA,TRBV10-3,TGTGCCATCAGGGCGGGGACGGGACTCCGCTACGAGCAGTACTTC,CAIRAGTGLRYEQYF
TRBJ1-3,NA,NA,TRBV29-1,TGCAGCGTGCAAAACAGAAGCTCTGGAAACACCATATATTTT,CSVQNRSSGNTIYF
TRBJ2-7,few,NA,TRBV4-2,TGTGCCAGCAGCCAAGGCCCCCTCTGGGAGCAGTACTTC,CASSQGPLWEQYF
TRBJ1-6,few,NA,TRBV27,TGTGCCAGCGCAACAGGGATCTATAATTCACCCCTCCACTTT,CASATGIYNSPLHF
TRBJ1-5,NA,NA,TRBV6-2/TRBV6-3,TGTGCCAGCATGGGCAGGGCTGATCAGCCCCAGCATTTT,CASMGRADQPQHF
TRBJ1-6,NA,NA,TRBV2,TGTGCCAGCAGTGAAAATGCCTTAGACAGTTATAATTCACCCCTCCACTTT,CASSENALDSYNSPLHF
TRBJ1-1,NA,NA,TRBV25-1,TGTGCTAGAAGGGCAGTCCATGTGGTAGCTTTCTTT,CARRAVHVVAFF
TRBJ1-2,many,NA,TRBV20-1,TGCAGTGCTAGAGACGGGGGCAGCCGTACTAACTATGGCTACACCTTC,CSARDGGSRTNYGYTF
TRBJ2-5,NA,NA,TRBV9,TGTGCCAGCGGCGCAGGGAGACTACCGGGTGAGACCCAGTACTTC,CASGAGRLPGETQYF
TRBJ2-7,many,NA,TRBV5-1,TGCGCCAGCAGCCGGGCGATAGGGGCGAGCTACGAGCAGTACTTC,CASSRAIGASYEQYF
TRBJ1-3,many,TRBD1,TRBV7-9,TGTGCCAGCAGCCAGGGACAGGGGGCAGTCTTTGGAAACACCATATATTTT,CASSQGQGAVFGNTIYF
TRBJ2-5,few,NA,TRBV6-1,TGTGCCAGCAGTTTAACATCGGGCAGCGAAGAGACCCAGTACTTC,CASSLTSGSEETQYF
TRBJ2-2,NA,NA,TRBV7-9,TGTGCCAGCAGCTTAGGTTTTCAGGGAGCCGGGGAGCTGTTTTTT,CASSLGFQGAGELFF
TRBJ2-6,many,TRBD1,TRBV15,TGTGCCACCAGCGGAGCACTGACAGGGGCCGGGGCCAACGTCCTGACTTTC,CATSGALTGAGANVLTF
TRBJ1-2,many,NA,TRBV12-3/TRBV12-4,TGTGCCAGCAGATCAGGGGCGGGGGACTATGGCTACACCTTC,CASRSGAGDYGYTF
TRBJ2-7,few,NA,TRBV7-2,TGTGCCAGCAGCTTAGCGTCAAGGGTCTACGAGCAGTACTTC,CASSLASRVYEQYF
TRBJ1-6,many,TRBD1,TRBV15,TGTGCCACCAGCAAGGACAGGGTCGGATCACCCCTCCACTTT,CATSKDRVGSPLHF
TRBJ1-4,NA,NA,TRBV2,TGTGCCAGCAGGGAGGTTAGGCGGAGTGAAAAACTGTTTTTT,CASREVRRSEKLFF
TRBJ2-7,NA,NA,TRBV7-9,TGTGCCAGCAGCAGCTGGTCCTCGGGGGCCTACGAGCAGTACTTC,CASSSWSSGAYEQYF
TRBJ2-7,NA,TRBD2,TRBV6-2/TRBV6-3,TGTGCCAGCAGAGCTAGCGGGAGACATTCCGACGAGCAGTACTTC,CASRASGRHSDEQYF
TRBJ2-7,many,NA,TRBV20-1,TGCAGTGCTAGGGCCGGGGACGAGCAGTACTTC,CSARAGDEQYF
TRBJ1-4,NA,NA,TRBV19,TGTGCCAGTAGTATAGCGGGCCCTACACAGGGTGCAACTAATGAAAAACTGTTTTTT,CASSIAGPTQGATNEKLFF
TRBJ2-1,NA,NA,TRBV10-3,TGTGCCATCAGCGACGAGAAAAGCTCCTACAATGAGCAGTTCTTC,CAISDEKSSYNEQFF
TRBJ1-2,NA,TRBD1,TRBV12-3/TRBV12-4,TGTGCCAGCAGCCCCGGGACAGCGGGAGTCGGCTACACCTTC,CASSPGTAGVGYTF
TRBJ2-2,many,TRBD1,TRBV7-2,TGTGCCAGCAGCAGGCGACAGGGGGGATGGACCGGGGAGCTGTTTTTT,CASSRRQGGWTGELFF